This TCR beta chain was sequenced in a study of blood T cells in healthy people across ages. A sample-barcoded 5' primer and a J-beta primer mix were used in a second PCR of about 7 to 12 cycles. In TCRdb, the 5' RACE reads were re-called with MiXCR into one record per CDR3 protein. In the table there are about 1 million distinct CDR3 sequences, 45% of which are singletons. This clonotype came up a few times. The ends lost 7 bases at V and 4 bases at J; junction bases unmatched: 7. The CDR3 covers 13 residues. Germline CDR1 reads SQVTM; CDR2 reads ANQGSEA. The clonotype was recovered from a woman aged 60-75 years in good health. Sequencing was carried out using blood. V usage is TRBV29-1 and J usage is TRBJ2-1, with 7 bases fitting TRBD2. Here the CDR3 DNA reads TGCAGCGCGGGGGGAGTCGGTTACAATGAGCAGTTCTTC. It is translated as CSAGGVGYNEQFF.